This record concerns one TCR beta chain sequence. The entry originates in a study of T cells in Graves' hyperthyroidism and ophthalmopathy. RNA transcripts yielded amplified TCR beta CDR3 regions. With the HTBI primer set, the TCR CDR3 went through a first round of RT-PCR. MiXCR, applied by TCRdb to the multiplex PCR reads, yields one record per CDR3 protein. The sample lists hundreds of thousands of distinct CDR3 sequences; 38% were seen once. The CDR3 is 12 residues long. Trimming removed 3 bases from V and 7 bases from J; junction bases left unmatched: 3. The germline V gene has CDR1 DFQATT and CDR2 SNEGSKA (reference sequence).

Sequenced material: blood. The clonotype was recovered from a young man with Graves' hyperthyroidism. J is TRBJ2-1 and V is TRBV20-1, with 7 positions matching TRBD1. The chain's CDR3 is CSASDRENEQFF. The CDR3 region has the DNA TGCAGTGCTAGCGACAGGGAGAATGAGCAGTTCTTC.